These 7 T cell receptor beta chains were sequenced from one sample in a study of T cell repertoires in cytomegalovirus infection (dated by TCRdb to the late 2010s). For sequencing, an Illumina HiSeq 1500 was employed. The public reads were reanalyzed by TCRdb: fastp trimming at Q25, MiXCR alignment, in-frame beta chains only. Entries are consolidated by CDR3 protein sequence, retaining the most common genes and DNA. The sample table records fewer than 700,000 distinct CDR3 sequences; 20% to 25% of these occur just once. Jointly, the top ten make up roughly 8% of the sample. Sequenced input: CD8+ T cells from PBMCs. The receptors originated from a human donor in good health (CMV status not recorded). Some clones in this sample may be carry-over from other donors' samples.

Turning to this clonotype: A read error may explain this, as a much larger clone is one base away. The chain is built from TRBV7-2 and TRBJ2-3; 9 bases are shared with TRBD1. CDR1 SGHTA and CDR2 FQGNSA come from the germline V gene. CDR3 size: 17 residues. Trimming at V came to 2 bases and at J to 4 bases, leaving 10 bases not matched to a gene. CDR3 protein: CASSLFEGQGRPDTQYF. CDR3 sequence (DNA): TGTGCCAGCAGCTTATTTGAGGGACAGGGTAGACCAGATACGCAGTATTTT. Looking up the rest from reference TRBV7-2 and TRBJ2-3 gives the full variable domain: GAGVSQSPSNKVTEKGKDVELRCDPISGHTALYWYRQSLGQGLEFLIYFQGNSAPDKSGLPSDRFSAERTGGSVSTLTIQRTQQEDSAVYLCASSLFEGQGRPDTQYFGPGTRLTVL.

The gene calls are TRBV29-1 and TRBJ2-2, with unresolved D. The V end lost 5 bases, the J end lost 8 bases, and 9 bases lay between the germline ends. The CDR3 is made up of 11 amino acids. Germline CDR1 reads SQVTM; CDR2 reads ANQGSEA. This chain's CDR3 is CSVLRRGELFF. As DNA, the CDR3 is TGCAGCGTTCTCAGGAGAGGGGAGCTGTTTTTT.

This clonotype was detected many times. This sequence joins TRBV6-5 and TRBJ1-1; a weak D match, TRBD1 (5 bases). This CDR3 is 14 amino acids long. The V end was cut by 4 bases, the J end by 0 bases, with 9 bases between. CDR1 is MNHEY, CDR2 SVGAGI, per germline. In DNA form, the CDR3 reads TGTGCCAGCAGTTCCGGGACGTTGAACACTGAAGCTTTCTTT. It yields the protein CASSSGTLNTEAFF.

The chain carries TRBV11-2 and TRBJ2-5; 9 bases match TRBD2. This CDR3 spans 15 amino acids. Germline-derived CDR1 and CDR2 are SGHAT and FQNNGV. The V gene end was trimmed by 6 bases and the J gene end by 5 bases; junction bases not matched to a gene: 10. CDR3 DNA: TGTGCCAGCAGACCGGCCCCTAGCGGGGTCGAGACCCAGTACTTC. As protein: CASRPAPSGVETQYF.

This chain connects TRBV12-3 or TRBV12-4 to TRBJ2-2; D might be TRBD2 (6 bases). The CDR3 has 13 amino acids. V lost 6 bases, J lost 7 bases, and 12 bases lay in between. CDR3 protein: CASRPNGGGELFF. Here the CDR3 DNA reads TGTGCCAGCAGACCCAACGGGGGCGGGGAGCTGTTTTTT.

Details on this clonotype: This sequence may be a read error, since a much larger clone differs from it by one base. The V gene is TRBV11-3, the J gene TRBJ2-1, with D perhaps matching TRBD2 (5 bases). Germline V lookup: CDR1 SGHNT, CDR2 YENEEA. There are 16 residues in the CDR3. The CDR3 protein is CVSSLGPWTLGNEQFF. Here the CDR3 DNA reads TGTGTCAGCAGCTTAGGGCCGTGGACTCTCGGGAATGAGCAGTTCTTC.

This clonotype showed up just a few times. This chain links TRBV28 with TRBJ2-7, with 7 bases identical to TRBD1. CDR1 is MDHEN and CDR2 is SYDVKM in the germline V gene. J was trimmed by 1 base and V by 6 bases; bases with no gene match: 15. The CDR3 consists of 17 residues. The CDR3 region is CASSPASTGQPSYEQYV. The CDR3 DNA reads TGTGCCAGCAGCCCGGCCTCGACAGGGCAACCTTCCTACGAGCAGTACGTC.